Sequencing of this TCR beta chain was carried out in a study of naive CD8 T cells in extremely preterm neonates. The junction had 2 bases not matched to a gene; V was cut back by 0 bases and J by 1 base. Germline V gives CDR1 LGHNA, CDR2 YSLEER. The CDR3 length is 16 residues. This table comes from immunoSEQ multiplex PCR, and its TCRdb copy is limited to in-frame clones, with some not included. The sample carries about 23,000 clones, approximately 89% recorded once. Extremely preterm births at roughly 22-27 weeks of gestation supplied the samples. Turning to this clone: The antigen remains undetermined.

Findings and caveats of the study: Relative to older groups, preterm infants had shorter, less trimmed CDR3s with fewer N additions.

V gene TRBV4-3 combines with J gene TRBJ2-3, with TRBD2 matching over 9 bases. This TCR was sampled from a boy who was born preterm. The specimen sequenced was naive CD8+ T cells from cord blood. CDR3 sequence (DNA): TGCGCCAGCAGCCAAGATAAGCGGGGGGGCACAGATACGCAGTATTTT. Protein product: CASSQDKRGGTDTQYF.